This T cell receptor (beta chain) came from a study of T cells in women clearing cervical HPV infection. About the study: Cases: HPV16-related CIN3 or worse on histology, 2 invasive cancers. Study-wide points: Cases and controls were distinguished at AUC about 0.86 by richness and V genes. Repertoire richness, not evenness, was significantly elevated in CIN3+ cases versus controls.

Average input was around 1,100 ng genomic DNA for immunoSEQ TCR beta CDR3 amplification. Using immunoSEQ multiplex PCR, the repertoire was profiled, and TCRdb retains in-frame clones only, with some absent. Its listing shows 44,000 or so clones. In the case of this clone: Its matching antigen is unknown.

This receptor was taken from a woman between 18 and 70 years old with a cervical HPV16 infection that either progressed to CIN3+ or cleared (not recorded which). The sample was blood buffy coat.

Partial CDR3 DNA: TGTGCCAGCAGTCCGGGGGGACAGGGGAACTACGAG. Residues: CASSPGGQGNYE. The CDR3, in full, reads CASSPGGQGNYEQYF. The chain has TRBV12-3 or TRBV12-4 and TRBJ2-7; 10 bases fit TRBD1. The read comes to an end 3 residues before the CDR3 does, leaving the germline J gene to fill in the end. CDR3 length: 15 residues. The ends lost 5 bases at V and 3 bases at J; junction bases unmatched: 7.